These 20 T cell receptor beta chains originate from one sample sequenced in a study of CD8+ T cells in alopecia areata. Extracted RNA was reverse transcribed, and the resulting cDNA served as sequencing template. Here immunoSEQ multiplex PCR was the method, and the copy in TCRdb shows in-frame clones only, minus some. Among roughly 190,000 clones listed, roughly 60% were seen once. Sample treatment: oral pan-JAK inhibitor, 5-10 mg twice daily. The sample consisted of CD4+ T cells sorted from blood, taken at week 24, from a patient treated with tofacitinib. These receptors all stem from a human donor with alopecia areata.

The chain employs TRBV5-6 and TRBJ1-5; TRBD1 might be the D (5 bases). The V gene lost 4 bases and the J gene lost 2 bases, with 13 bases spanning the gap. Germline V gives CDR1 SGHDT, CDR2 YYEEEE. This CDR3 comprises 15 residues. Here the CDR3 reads CASSLQGFGNQPQHF. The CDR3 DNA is TGTGCCAGCAGCCTGCAGGGTTTTGGCAATCAGCCCCAGCATTTT. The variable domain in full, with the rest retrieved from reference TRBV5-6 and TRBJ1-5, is DAGVTQSPTHLIKTRGQQVTLRCSPKSGHDTVSWYQQALGQGPQFIFQYYEEEERQRGNFPDRFSGHQFPNYSSELNVNALLLGDSALYLCASSLQGFGNQPQHFGDGTRLSIL.

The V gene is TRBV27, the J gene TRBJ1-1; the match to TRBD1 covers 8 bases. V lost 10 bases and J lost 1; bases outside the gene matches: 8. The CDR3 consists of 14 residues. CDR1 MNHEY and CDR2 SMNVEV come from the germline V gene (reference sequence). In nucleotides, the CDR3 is TGTGCCACCCATAGACAGGGGCAGAACACTGAAGCTTTCTTT. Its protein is CATHRQGQNTEAFF.

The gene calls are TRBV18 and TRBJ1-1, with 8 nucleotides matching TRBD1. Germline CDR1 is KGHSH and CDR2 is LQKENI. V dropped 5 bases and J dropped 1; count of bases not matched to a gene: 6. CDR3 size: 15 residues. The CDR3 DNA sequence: TGTGCCAGCTCAACACTTGGACAGGGGAACACTGAAGCTTTCTTT. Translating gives CASSTLGQGNTEAFF. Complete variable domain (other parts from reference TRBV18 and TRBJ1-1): NAGVMQNPRHLVRRRGQEARLRCSPMKGHSHVYWYRQLPEEGLKFMVYLQKENIIDESGMPKERFSAEFPKEGPSILRIQQVVRGDSAAYFCASSTLGQGNTEAFFGQGTRLTVV.

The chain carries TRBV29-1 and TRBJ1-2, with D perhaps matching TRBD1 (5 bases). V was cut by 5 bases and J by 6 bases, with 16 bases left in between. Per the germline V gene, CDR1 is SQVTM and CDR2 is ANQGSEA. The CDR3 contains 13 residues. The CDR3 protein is CSVTGRRGDGYTF. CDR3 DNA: TGCAGCGTTACGGGAAGGAGAGGGGATGGCTACACCTTC.

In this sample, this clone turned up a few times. In DNA, the CDR3 is TGCAGCGGAAGGAATGGCTACGAGCAGTACTTC. This gives the protein CSGRNGYEQYF. This rearrangement joins TRBV29-1 to TRBJ2-7; D is undetermined. Trimming took off 7 bases at V and 3 bases at J, with 10 bases between the two ends. Germline V lookup: CDR1 SQVTM, CDR2 ANQGSEA. This CDR3 has 11 amino acids.

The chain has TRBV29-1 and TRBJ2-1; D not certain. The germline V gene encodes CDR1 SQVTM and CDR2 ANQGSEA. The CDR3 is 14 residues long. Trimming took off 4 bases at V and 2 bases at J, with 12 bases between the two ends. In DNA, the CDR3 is TGCAGCGTTGGGGGTGACTCCACCTACAATGAGCAGTTCTTC. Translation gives CSVGGDSTYNEQFF.

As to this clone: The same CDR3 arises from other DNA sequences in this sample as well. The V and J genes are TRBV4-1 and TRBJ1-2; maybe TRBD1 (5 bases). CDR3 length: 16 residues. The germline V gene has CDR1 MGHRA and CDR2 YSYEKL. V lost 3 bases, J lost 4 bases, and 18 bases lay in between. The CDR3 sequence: CASSQRENDRTYGYTF. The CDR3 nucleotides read TGCGCCAGCAGCCAGCGTGAAAATGACAGAACCTATGGCTACACCTTC.

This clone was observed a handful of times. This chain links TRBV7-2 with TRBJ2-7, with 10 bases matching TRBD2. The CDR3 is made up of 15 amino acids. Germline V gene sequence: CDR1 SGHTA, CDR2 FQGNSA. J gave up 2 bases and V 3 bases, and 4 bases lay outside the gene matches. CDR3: CASSLRLAGPYEQYF. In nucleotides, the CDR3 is TGTGCCAGCAGCTTGAGACTAGCGGGCCCCTACGAGCAGTACTTC.

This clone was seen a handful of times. The CDR3 spells CASSLASGAHSDTQYF. Here the CDR3 DNA reads TGCGCCAGCAGCTTGGCTAGCGGGGCACATTCTGATACGCAGTATTTT. The rearrangement uses TRBV5-1 and TRBJ2-3, with 9 bases lining up with TRBD2. Germline-derived CDR1 and CDR2 are SGHRS and YFSETQ. Trimming at V came to 0 bases and at J to 6 bases, leaving 8 bases not matched to a gene. This CDR3 is built from 16 residues.

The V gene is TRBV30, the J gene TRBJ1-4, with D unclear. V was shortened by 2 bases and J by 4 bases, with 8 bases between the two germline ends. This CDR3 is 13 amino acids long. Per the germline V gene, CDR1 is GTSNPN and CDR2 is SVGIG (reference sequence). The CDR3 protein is CAWSIQSNEKLFF. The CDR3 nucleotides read TGTGCCTGGAGTATTCAGAGTAATGAAAAACTGTTTTTT. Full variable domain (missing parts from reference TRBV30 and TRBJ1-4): SQTIHQWPATLVQPVGSPLSLECTVEGTSNPNLYWYRQAAGRGLQLLFYSVGIGQISSEVPQNLSASRPQDRQFILSSKKLLLSDSGFYLCAWSIQSNEKLFFGSGTQLSVL.

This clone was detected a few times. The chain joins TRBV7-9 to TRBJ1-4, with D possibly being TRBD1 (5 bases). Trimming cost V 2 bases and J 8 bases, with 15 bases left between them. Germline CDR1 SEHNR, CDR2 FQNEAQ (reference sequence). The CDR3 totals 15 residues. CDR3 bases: TGTGCCAGCAGCTTAAATTTACAGGCGGGGGAAAAACTGTTTTTT. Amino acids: CASSLNLQAGEKLFF.

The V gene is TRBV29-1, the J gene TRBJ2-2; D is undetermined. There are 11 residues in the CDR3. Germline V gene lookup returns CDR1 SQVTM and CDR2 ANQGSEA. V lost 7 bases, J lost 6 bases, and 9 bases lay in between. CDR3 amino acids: CSAAYPGELFF. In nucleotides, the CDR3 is TGCAGCGCCGCCTACCCCGGGGAGCTGTTTTTT.

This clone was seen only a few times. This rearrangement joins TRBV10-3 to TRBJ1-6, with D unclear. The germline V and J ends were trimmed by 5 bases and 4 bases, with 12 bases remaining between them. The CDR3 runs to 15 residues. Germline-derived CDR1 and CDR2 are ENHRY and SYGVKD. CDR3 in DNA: TGTGCCATCAGTTCCCAGAAGGGTTATAATTCACCCCTCCACTTT. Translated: CAISSQKGYNSPLHF.

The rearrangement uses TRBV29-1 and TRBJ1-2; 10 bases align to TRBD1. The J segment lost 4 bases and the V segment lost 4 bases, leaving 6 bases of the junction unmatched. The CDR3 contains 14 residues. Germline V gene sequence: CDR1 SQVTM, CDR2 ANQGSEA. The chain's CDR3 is CSVGGTGALYGYTF. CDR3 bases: TGCAGCGTTGGGGGGACAGGGGCCCTCTATGGCTACACCTTC.

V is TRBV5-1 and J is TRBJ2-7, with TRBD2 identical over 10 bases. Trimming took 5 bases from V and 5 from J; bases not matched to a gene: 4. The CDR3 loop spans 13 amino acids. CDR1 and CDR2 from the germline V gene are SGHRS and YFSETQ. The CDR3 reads CASSSGTSDEQYF. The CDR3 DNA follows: TGCGCCAGCAGTTCAGGGACTAGCGACGAGCAGTACTTC. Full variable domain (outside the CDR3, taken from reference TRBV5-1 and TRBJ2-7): KAGVTQTPRYLIKTRGQQVTLSCSPISGHRSVSWYQQTPGQGLQFLFEYFSETQRNKGNFPGRFSGRQFSNSRSEMNVSTLELGDSALYLCASSSGTSDEQYFGPGTRLTVT.

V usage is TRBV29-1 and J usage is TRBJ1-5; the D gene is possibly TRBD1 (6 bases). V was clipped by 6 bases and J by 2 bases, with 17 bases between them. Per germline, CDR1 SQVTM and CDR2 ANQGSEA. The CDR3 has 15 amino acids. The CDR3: CSVRQDGVGNQPQHF. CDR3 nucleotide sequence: TGCAGCGTCAGACAGGATGGAGTAGGCAATCAGCCCCAGCATTTT.

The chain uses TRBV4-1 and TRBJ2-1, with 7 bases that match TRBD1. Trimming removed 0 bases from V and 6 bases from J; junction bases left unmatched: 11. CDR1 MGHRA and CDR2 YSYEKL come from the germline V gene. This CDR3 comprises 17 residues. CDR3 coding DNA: TGCGCCAGCAGCCAAGATCGATTTGGGGGACAGCTCAATGAGCAGTTCTTC. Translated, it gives CASSQDRFGGQLNEQFF.

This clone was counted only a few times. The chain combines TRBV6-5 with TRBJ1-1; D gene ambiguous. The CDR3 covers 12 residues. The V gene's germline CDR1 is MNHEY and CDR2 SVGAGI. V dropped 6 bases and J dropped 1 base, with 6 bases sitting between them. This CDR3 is CASSRENTEAFF. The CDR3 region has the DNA TGTGCCAGCAGCCGAGAGAACACTGAAGCTTTCTTT.

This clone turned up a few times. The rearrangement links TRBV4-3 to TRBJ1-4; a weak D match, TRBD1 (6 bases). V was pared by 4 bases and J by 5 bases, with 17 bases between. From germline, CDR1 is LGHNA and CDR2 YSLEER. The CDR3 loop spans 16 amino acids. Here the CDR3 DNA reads TGCGCCAGCAGCCCACAAGCAGGGGCCGGGAATGAAAAACTGTTTTTT. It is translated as CASSPQAGAGNEKLFF.

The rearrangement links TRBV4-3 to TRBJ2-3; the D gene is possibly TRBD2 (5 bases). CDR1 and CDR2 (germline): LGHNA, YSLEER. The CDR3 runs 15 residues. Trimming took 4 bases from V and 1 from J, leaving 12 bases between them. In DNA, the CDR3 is TGCGCCAGCAGCCGAGGGTACGGGGGCACAGATACGCAGTATTTT. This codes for CASSRGYGGTDTQYF.